This T cell receptor (beta chain) was identified during a study of blood T cell repertoires in COVID-19. Study context: Acute and convalescent COVID-19 samples came from the United States, Italy and Spain.

TCRdb keeps only in-frame clones here, not all; method: immunoSEQ multiplex PCR. The repertoire includes about 45,000 clones, over 70% of them detected once, and around 19% sits in the top ten. This clone has just a few counts. Trimming pared 3 bases from V and 0 bases from J, leaving 9 bases between. Germline CDR1 reads SGHAT; CDR2 reads FQNNGV. The CDR3 is 15 residues long. This chain uses TRBV11-2 with TRBJ1-3; D call uncertain. The sequenced sample was peripheral blood. The clonotype was recovered from a man between 70 and 80 years old with acute or convalescent COVID-19. DNA of the CDR3: TGTGCCAGCAGCTTCGGCGGATTCTCTGGAAACACCATATATTTT. Its translation is CASSFGGFSGNTIYF.